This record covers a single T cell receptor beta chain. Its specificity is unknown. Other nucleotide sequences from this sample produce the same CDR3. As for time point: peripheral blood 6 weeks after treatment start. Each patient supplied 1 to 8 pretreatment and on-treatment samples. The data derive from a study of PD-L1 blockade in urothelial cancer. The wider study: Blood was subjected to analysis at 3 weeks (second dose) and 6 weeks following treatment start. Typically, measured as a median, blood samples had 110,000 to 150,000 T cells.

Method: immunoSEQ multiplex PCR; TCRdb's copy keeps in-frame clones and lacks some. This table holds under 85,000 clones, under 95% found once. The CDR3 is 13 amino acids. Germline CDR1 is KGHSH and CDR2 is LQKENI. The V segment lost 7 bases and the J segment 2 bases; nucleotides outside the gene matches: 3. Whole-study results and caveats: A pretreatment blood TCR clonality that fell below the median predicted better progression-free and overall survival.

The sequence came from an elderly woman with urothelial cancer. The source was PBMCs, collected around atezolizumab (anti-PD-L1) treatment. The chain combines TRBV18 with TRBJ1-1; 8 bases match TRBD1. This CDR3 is CASFTGGNTEAFF. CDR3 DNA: TGTGCCAGCTTCACAGGGGGAAACACTGAAGCTTTCTTT.